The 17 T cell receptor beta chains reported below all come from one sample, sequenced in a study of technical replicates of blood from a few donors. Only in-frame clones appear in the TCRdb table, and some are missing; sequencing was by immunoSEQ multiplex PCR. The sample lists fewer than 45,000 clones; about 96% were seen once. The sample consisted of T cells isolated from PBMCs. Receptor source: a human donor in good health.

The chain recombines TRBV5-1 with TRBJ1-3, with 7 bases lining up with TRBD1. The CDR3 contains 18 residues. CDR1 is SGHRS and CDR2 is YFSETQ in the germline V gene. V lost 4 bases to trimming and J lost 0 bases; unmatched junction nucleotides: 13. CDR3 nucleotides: TGCGCCAGCAGCCCTTACCAGCCGACAGGGACCTCTGGAAACACCATATATTTT. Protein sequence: CASSPYQPTGTSGNTIYF.

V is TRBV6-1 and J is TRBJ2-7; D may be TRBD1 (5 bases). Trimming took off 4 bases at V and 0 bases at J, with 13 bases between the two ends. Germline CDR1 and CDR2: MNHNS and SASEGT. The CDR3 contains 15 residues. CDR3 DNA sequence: TGTGCCAGCAGTGTGCTACAGGATTCCTCCTACGAGCAGTACTTC. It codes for CASSVLQDSSYEQYF.

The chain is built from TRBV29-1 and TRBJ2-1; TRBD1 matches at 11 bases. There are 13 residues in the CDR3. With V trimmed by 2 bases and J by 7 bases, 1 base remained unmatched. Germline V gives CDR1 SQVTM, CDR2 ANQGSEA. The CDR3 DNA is TGCAGCGTTGAACGGGACAGGGGGAATGAGCAGTTCTTC. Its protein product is CSVERDRGNEQFF.

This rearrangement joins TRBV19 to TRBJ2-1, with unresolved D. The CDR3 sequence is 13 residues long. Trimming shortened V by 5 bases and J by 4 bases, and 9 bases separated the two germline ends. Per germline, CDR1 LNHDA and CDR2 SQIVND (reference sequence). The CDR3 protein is CASSPETYNEQFF. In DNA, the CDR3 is TGTGCCAGTAGTCCAGAGACTTACAATGAGCAGTTCTTC. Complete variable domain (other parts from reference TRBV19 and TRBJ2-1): DGGITQSPKYLFRKEGQNVTLSCEQNLNHDAMYWYRQDPGQGLRLIYYSQIVNDFQKGDIAEGYSVSREKKESFPLTVTSAQKNPTAFYLCASSPETYNEQFFGPGTRLTVL.

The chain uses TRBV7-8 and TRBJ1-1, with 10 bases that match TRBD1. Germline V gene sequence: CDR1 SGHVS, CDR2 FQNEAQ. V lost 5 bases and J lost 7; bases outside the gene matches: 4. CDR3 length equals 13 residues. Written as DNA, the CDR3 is TGTGCCAGCAGCCCGGGACAGGGGATTGAAGCTTTCTTT. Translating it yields CASSPGQGIEAFF.

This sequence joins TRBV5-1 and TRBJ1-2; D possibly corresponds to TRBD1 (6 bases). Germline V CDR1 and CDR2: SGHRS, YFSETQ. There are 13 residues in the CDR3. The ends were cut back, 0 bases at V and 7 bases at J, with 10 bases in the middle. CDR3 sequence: CASSLAGVGGYTF. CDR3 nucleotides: TGCGCCAGCAGCTTGGCAGGGGTCGGTGGCTACACCTTC. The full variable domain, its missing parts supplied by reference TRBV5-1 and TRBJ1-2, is KAGVTQTPRYLIKTRGQQVTLSCSPISGHRSVSWYQQTPGQGLQFLFEYFSETQRNKGNFPGRFSGRQFSNSRSEMNVSTLELGDSALYLCASSLAGVGGYTFGSGTRLTVV.

CDR3 coding DNA: TGTGCCTGGAGTTTACCCGACAGGTTTGACGATGGCTACACCTTC. This translates into CAWSLPDRFDDGYTF. V usage is TRBV30 and J usage is TRBJ1-2; D might be TRBD1 (6 bases). The germline V and J ends were trimmed by 2 bases and 6 bases, with 19 bases remaining between them. The CDR3 contains 15 residues. Per germline, CDR1 GTSNPN and CDR2 SVGIG (reference sequence).

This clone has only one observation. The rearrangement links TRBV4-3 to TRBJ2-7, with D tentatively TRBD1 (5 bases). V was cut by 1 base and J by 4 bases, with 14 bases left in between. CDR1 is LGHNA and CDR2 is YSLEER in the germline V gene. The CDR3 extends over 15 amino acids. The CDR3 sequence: CASSQVIQGLYEQYF. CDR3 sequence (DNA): TGCGCCAGCAGCCAAGTCATCCAGGGCTTATACGAGCAGTACTTC.

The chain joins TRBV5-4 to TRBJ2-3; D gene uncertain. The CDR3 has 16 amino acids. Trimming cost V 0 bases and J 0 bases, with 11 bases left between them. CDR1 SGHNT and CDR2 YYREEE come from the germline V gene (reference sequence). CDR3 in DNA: TGTGCCAGCAGCTTGGATGGCAGTTCTAGCACAGATACGCAGTATTTT. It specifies CASSLDGSSSTDTQYF.

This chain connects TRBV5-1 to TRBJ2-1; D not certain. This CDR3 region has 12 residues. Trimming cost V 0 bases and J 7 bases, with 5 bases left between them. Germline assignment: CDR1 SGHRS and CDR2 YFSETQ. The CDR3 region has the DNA TGCGCCAGCAGCTTGGCGAGTAATGAGCAGTTCTTC. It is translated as CASSLASNEQFF.

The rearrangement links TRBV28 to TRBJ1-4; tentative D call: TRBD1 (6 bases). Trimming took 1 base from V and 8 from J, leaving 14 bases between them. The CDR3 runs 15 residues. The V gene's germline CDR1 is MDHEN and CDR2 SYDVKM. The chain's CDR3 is CASSLSWGQGEKLFF. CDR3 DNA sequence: TGTGCCAGCAGTTTATCTTGGGGGCAGGGAGAAAAACTGTTTTTT.

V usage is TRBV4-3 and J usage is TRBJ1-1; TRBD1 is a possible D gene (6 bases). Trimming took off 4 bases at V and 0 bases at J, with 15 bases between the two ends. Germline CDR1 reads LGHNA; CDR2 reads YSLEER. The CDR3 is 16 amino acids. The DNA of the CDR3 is TGCGCCAGCAGCCCGACAAACAGGGAAATGAACACTGAAGCTTTCTTT. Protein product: CASSPTNREMNTEAFF.

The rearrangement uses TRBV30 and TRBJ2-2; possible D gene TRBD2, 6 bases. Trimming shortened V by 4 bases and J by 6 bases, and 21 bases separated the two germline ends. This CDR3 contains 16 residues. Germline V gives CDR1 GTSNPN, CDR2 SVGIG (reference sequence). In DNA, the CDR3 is TGTGCCTGGACCCCGGGACTCCTATGGGTCGCCGGGGAGCTGTTTTTT. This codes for CAWTPGLLWVAGELFF.

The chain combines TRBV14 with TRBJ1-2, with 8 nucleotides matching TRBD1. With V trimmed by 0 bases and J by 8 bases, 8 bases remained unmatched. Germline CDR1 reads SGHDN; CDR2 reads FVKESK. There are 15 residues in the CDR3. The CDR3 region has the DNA TGTGCCAGCAGCCAAGACAGGGGGCGGTCGTTCGGCTACACCTTC. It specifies CASSQDRGRSFGYTF. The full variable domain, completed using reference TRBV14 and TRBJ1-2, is EAGVTQFPSHSVIEKGQTVTLRCDPISGHDNLYWYRRVMGKEIKFLLHFVKESKQDESGMPNNRFLAERTGGTYSTLKVQPAELEDSGVYFCASSQDRGRSFGYTFGSGTRLTVV.

The CDR3 region is CASSLGSGYNEQFF. The CDR3 DNA follows: TGTGCCAGCAGCTTGGGGAGCGGTTACAATGAGCAGTTCTTC. The rearrangement joins TRBV7-9 to TRBJ2-1, with D maybe TRBD2 (5 bases). This CDR3 has 14 amino acids. V was pared by 3 bases and J by 4 bases, with 10 bases between. From germline, CDR1 is SEHNR and CDR2 FQNEAQ (reference sequence).

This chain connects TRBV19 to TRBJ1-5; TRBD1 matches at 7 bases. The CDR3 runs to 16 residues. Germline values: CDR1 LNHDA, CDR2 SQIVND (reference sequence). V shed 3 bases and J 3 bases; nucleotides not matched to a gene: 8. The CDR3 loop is CASSIMRQGNNQPQHF. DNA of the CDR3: TGTGCCAGTAGTATCATGAGACAGGGCAACAATCAGCCCCAGCATTTT.

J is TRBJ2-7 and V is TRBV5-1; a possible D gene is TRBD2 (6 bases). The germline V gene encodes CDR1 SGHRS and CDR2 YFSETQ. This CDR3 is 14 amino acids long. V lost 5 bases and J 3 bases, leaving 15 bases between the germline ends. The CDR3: CASRIDTGVYEQYF. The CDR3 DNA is TGCGCCAGCAGGATTGACACGGGGGTCTACGAGCAGTACTTC.